Shown below are 26 T cell receptor beta chains from a single sample sequenced in a study of T cell responses to AZD1222 COVID-19 vaccine. The repertoire was sequenced with immunoSEQ multiplex PCR; TCRdb's copy has only in-frame clones and lacks some. The table has 90,000 to 150,000 clones, about nine tenths seen once; the top ten hold about 1.2%. Sequenced material: peripheral blood, taken on day 0 of AZD1222 vaccination. The receptors derive from an adult in good health.

The chain recombines TRBV11-2 with TRBJ2-2, with D perhaps TRBD2 (6 bases). Germline CDR1 SGHAT, CDR2 FQNNGV. The CDR3 is 16 amino acids. The ends were cut back, 5 bases at V and 8 bases at J, with 21 bases in the middle. CDR3: CASSPTRLLRGGELFF. The CDR3 coding sequence is TGTGCCAGCAGCCCTACAAGACTACTCCGGGGGGGGGAGCTGTTTTTT.

The J gene is TRBJ1-1, the V gene TRBV6-5; TRBD1 is a possible D gene (6 bases). CDR1 is MNHEY and CDR2 is SVGAGI in the germline V gene. Trimming took 5 bases from V and 0 from J, leaving 13 bases between them. CDR3 length: 15 residues. The CDR3 DNA follows: TGTGCCAGCAGTCCACGACAGGTTCTGAACACTGAAGCTTTCTTT. Amino acids: CASSPRQVLNTEAFF.

This clone appeared a few times. The chain has TRBV27 and TRBJ2-7; D remains ambiguous. This CDR3 region has 16 residues. CDR1 is MNHEY, CDR2 SMNVEV, per germline (reference sequence). Trimming stripped 2 bases from V and 6 bases from J, with 20 bases between. CDR3 nucleotide sequence: TGTGCCAGCAGTTTAGCAGTTTCTCGAACTCGAAGCGAGCAGTACTTC. This codes for CASSLAVSRTRSEQYF.

This clone was detected only once. The V and J genes are TRBV5-1 and TRBJ2-1, with D unresolved. The CDR3 runs 14 residues. V was cut by 2 bases and J by 3 bases, with 9 bases left in between. CDR1 and CDR2 from the germline V gene are SGHRS and YFSETQ. The CDR3 sequence: CASSLVMGYNEQFF. The CDR3 DNA follows: TGCGCCAGCAGCTTAGTCATGGGCTACAATGAGCAGTTCTTC. Filled out from reference TRBV5-1 and TRBJ2-1, the complete variable domain reads KAGVTQTPRYLIKTRGQQVTLSCSPISGHRSVSWYQQTPGQGLQFLFEYFSETQRNKGNFPGRFSGRQFSNSRSEMNVSTLELGDSALYLCASSLVMGYNEQFFGPGTRLTVL.

The J gene is TRBJ1-2, the V gene TRBV30; D is unclear. The CDR3 runs 13 residues. Trimming shortened V by 0 bases and J by 2 bases, and 7 bases separated the two germline ends. Germline CDR1 reads GTSNPN; CDR2 reads SVGIG (reference sequence). CDR3 DNA: TGTGCCTGGAGTGTACTAGCGAACTATGGCTACACCTTC. Translation gives CAWSVLANYGYTF. Variable domain in full (rest from reference TRBV30 and TRBJ1-2): SQTIHQWPATLVQPVGSPLSLECTVEGTSNPNLYWYRQAAGRGLQLLFYSVGIGQISSEVPQNLSASRPQDRQFILSSKKLLLSDSGFYLCAWSVLANYGYTFGSGTRLTVV.

The V call is TRBV11-1, the J call TRBJ2-7; 8 bases line up with TRBD2. V dropped 0 bases and J dropped 3; count of bases not matched to a gene: 4. The length of the CDR3 is 15 residues. From germline, CDR1 is SGHAT and CDR2 FQDESV (reference sequence). As DNA, the CDR3 is TGTGCCAGCAGCTTAGCAGCGGGGGCTAACTACGAGCAGTACTTC. Translating it yields CASSLAAGANYEQYF.

The genes are TRBV3-1 (or the pseudogene TRBV3-2) and TRBJ1-3; TRBD1 aligns across 9 bases. Germline loops: CDR1 LGHDT, CDR2 YNNKEL (reference sequence). V was clipped by 4 bases and J by 0 bases; unmatched bases: 10. The CDR3 extends over 18 amino acids. The CDR3 spells CASSPGGTGLISGNTIYF. DNA of the CDR3: TGTGCCAGCAGCCCGGGCGGGACAGGGCTGATCTCTGGAAACACCATATATTTT.

The genes are TRBV12-3 or TRBV12-4 and TRBJ2-7; D is ambiguous. The V and J ends lost 5 bases and 1 base respectively, with 9 bases between them. The CDR3 sequence is 13 residues long. CDR3 region: CASSDTSSYEQYF. The CDR3 DNA is TGTGCCAGCAGTGACACCTCTTCCTACGAGCAGTACTTC.

The chain carries TRBV9 and TRBJ2-2; 9 bases map to TRBD1. This CDR3 comprises 14 residues. After removal of 3 bases from V and 6 bases from J, the junction contained 3 bases not matched to a gene. Looked up from germline, CDR1 is SGDLS and CDR2 is YYNGEE. CDR3 loop: CASSEGTGPGELFF. The CDR3 nucleotides are TGTGCCAGCAGCGAGGGGACAGGGCCCGGGGAGCTGTTTTTT.

The sample holds one count of this clone. The chain uses TRBV5-1 and TRBJ2-5; the D gene is possibly TRBD1 (6 bases). Germline-derived CDR1 and CDR2 are SGHRS and YFSETQ. V lost 4 bases and J 2 bases, leaving 9 bases between the germline ends. This CDR3 has 13 residues. The CDR3, as DNA: TGCGCCAGCAGCAACGGACAGCAAGAGACCCAGTACTTC. Its protein is CASSNGQQETQYF.

The V gene is TRBV27, the J gene TRBJ2-5; TRBD1 might be the D (6 bases). V gave up 3 bases and J gave up 5 bases, with 13 bases separating them. The CDR3 runs 14 residues. Germline CDR1 reads MNHEY; CDR2 reads SMNVEV (reference sequence). The CDR3 is CASSFQGKTETQYF. CDR3 DNA sequence: TGTGCCAGCAGTTTTCAGGGGAAGACGGAGACCCAGTACTTC.

The chain recombines TRBV11-2 with TRBJ2-1; D call uncertain. The germline V and J ends were trimmed by 4 bases and 0 bases, with 19 bases remaining between them. There are 18 residues in the CDR3. The germline CDR1 and CDR2 sequences are SGHAT and FQNNGV. The CDR3 DNA reads as TGTGCCAGCAGCTCGACCGGGTCTCAAATCCACTCCTACAATGAGCAGTTCTTC. Protein: CASSSTGSQIHSYNEQFF.

The chain has TRBV6-2 or TRBV6-3 and TRBJ2-3; D uncertain. CDR3 length: 17 amino acids. Between the trimmed V and J ends, which lost 4 bases and 2 bases, there was a span of 19 bases. CDR1 MNHEY and CDR2 SVGEGT come from the germline V gene. The CDR3 reads CASSSMGYPPYTDTQYF. DNA for the CDR3: TGTGCCAGCAGTTCGATGGGGTACCCCCCTTACACAGATACGCAGTATTTT.

This clone was detected once. The J gene is TRBJ1-2, the V gene TRBV18, with 10 bases fitting TRBD1. Germline V gives CDR1 KGHSH, CDR2 LQKENI. J gave up 7 bases and V 3 bases, and 2 bases lay outside the gene matches. This CDR3 is built from 13 residues. Here the CDR3 DNA reads TGTGCCAGCTCACCTGGACAGGGGGTTGGCTACACCTTC. Encoded protein: CASSPGQGVGYTF. The full variable domain, completed using reference TRBV18 and TRBJ1-2, is NAGVMQNPRHLVRRRGQEARLRCSPMKGHSHVYWYRQLPEEGLKFMVYLQKENIIDESGMPKERFSAEFPKEGPSILRIQQVVRGDSAAYFCASSPGQGVGYTFGSGTRLTVV.

The gene calls are TRBV2 and TRBJ1-2; D is undetermined. V gave up 8 bases and J gave up 3 bases, with 22 bases separating them. CDR1 is SNHLY, CDR2 FYNNEI, per germline. This CDR3 is built from 16 residues. DNA of the CDR3: TGTGCCAGCTCCCGATTTGCGGGGATGGGTGACTATGGCTACACCTTC. It yields the protein CASSRFAGMGDYGYTF.

V usage is TRBV5-1 and J usage is TRBJ1-4, with 7 bases aligning to TRBD1. The V gene's germline CDR1 is SGHRS and CDR2 YFSETQ. J gave up 8 bases and V 7 bases, and 11 bases lay outside the gene matches. The CDR3 runs 14 residues. CDR3 in amino acids: CASSTGINGEKLFF. The CDR3 bases are TGCGCCAGCTCGACAGGGATAAATGGCGAAAAACTGTTTTTT.

The chain combines TRBV6-5 with TRBJ2-7; D is unresolved. CDR3 length equals 11 residues. V was shortened by 5 bases and J by 7 bases, with 9 bases between the two germline ends. Per germline, CDR1 MNHEY and CDR2 SVGAGI. The CDR3 bases are TGTGCCAGCAGTATCTTTGGGGAGCAGTACTTC. Translated, it gives CASSIFGEQYF.

For the CDR3, the DNA is TGTGCCAGCAGCCTTGGGGGGACTGTTAGCTCCTATAATTCACCCCTCCACTTT. It encodes CASSLGGTVSSYNSPLHF. The chain couples TRBV14 to TRBJ1-6; D might be TRBD1 (5 bases). V was trimmed by 4 bases and J by 0 bases, leaving 16 bases between them. Germline CDR1 reads SGHDN; CDR2 reads FVKESK. The CDR3 consists of 18 residues.

The chain links TRBV5-1 to TRBJ2-1; 8 bases match TRBD2. Germline CDR1 is SGHRS and CDR2 is YFSETQ. The CDR3 length is 14 residues. Germline trimming cut 4 bases from V and 9 bases from J; bases unmatched to any gene: 9. This CDR3 is CASSASGAGVEQFF. The CDR3 DNA reads TGCGCCAGCAGCGCGAGCGGAGCGGGGGTTGAGCAGTTCTTC.

V and J are TRBV19 and TRBJ2-7; D is undetermined. With 5 bases removed from V and 2 bases from J, the gap between germline ends came to 10 bases. The CDR3 is 13 residues long. Germline CDR1 LNHDA, CDR2 SQIVND (reference sequence). The CDR3 spells CASSRQPPYEQYF. The DNA of the CDR3 is TGTGCCAGTAGTCGACAACCCCCCTACGAGCAGTACTTC.

The chain recombines TRBV7-9 with TRBJ1-6; the match to TRBD1 covers 9 bases. After removal of 3 bases from V and 10 bases from J, the junction contained 4 bases not matched to a gene. Germline CDR1 and CDR2: SEHNR and FQNEAQ (reference sequence). The CDR3 runs 14 residues. The CDR3 loop is CASSFRDRDSPLHF. The CDR3 DNA reads TGTGCCAGCAGCTTTCGGGACAGGGACTCACCCCTCCACTTT.

The chain has TRBV7-2 and TRBJ2-1; the D is unclear. CDR1 and CDR2 from the germline V gene are SGHTA and FQGNSA. Between the trimmed V and J ends, which lost 7 bases and 3 bases, there was a span of 4 bases. This CDR3 contains 11 residues. The CDR3 loop is CASTDYNEQFF. DNA of the CDR3: TGTGCCAGCACCGACTACAATGAGCAGTTCTTC.

The chain recombines TRBV19 with TRBJ1-5, with a possible D match to TRBD1 (5 bases). CDR1 and CDR2 from the germline V gene are LNHDA and SQIVND (reference sequence). There are 15 residues in the CDR3. The ends were cut back, 6 bases at V and 0 bases at J, with 12 bases in the middle. CDR3 bases: TGTGCCAGTAGCGCCGACAGCTTTAGCAATCAGCCCCAGCATTTT. Translated, it gives CASSADSFSNQPQHF.

V is TRBV19 and J is TRBJ1-5; 7 bases are shared with TRBD1. Germline loops: CDR1 LNHDA, CDR2 SQIVND (reference sequence). The CDR3 covers 16 residues. Germline trimming cut 5 bases from V and 3 bases from J; bases unmatched to any gene: 10. The CDR3 sequence: CASSPGQALPNQPQHF. The CDR3 bases are TGTGCCAGTAGTCCCGGACAGGCCCTTCCCAATCAGCCCCAGCATTTT. The entire variable domain, with the rest obtained from reference TRBV19 and TRBJ1-5, is as follows: DGGITQSPKYLFRKEGQNVTLSCEQNLNHDAMYWYRQDPGQGLRLIYYSQIVNDFQKGDIAEGYSVSREKKESFPLTVTSAQKNPTAFYLCASSPGQALPNQPQHFGDGTRLSIL.

The V gene is TRBV9, the J gene TRBJ1-2; a possible D gene is TRBD1 (6 bases). Germline V lookup: CDR1 SGDLS, CDR2 YYNGEE. Trimming removed 0 bases at V and 7 bases at J, with 25 bases between. The CDR3 runs to 18 residues. The CDR3 DNA reads as TGTGCCAGCAGCGTAGCCGGGCGGGGGGCGCAGAGTTCCCGTGGCTACACCTTC. Translated, it gives CASSVAGRGAQSSRGYTF.

The V and J genes are TRBV4-2 and TRBJ1-2; no definite D call. The CDR3 is 16 residues long. V was shortened by 2 bases and J by 4 bases, with 17 bases between the two germline ends. Germline V gene sequence: CDR1 LGHNA, CDR2 YNFKEQ. The CDR3 DNA sequence: TGTGCCAGCAGCCAAAGCCCCCGAGGGCGACGCTATGGCTACACCTTC. Protein product: CASSQSPRGRRYGYTF.